These T cell receptor beta chains were read from a single sample in a study of OX40 agonist ivuxolimab in advanced cancers. Sequencing used immunoSEQ multiplex PCR; TCRdb keeps in-frame clones, though not all of them. The table lists approximately 22,000 clones, approximately 82% of them singletons. Sample: CD4+ or CD8+ T cells sorted from blood, taken in a trial of the OX40 agonist ivuxolimab. The source is an adult with an advanced solid tumor such as melanoma, head and neck, liver or kidney cancer. The CDR3 runs from the conserved cysteine through the conserved F or W. The order of the fields is D gene, clone size, J gene, V gene, CDR3 protein, CDR3 DNA. D genes are given only for firm matches. A clone size is listed for some rows: how often the clone was seen (once, few, many), or a class if it is expanded.

>.|.|TRBJ1-5|TRBV6-6
CASSATGSNQPQHF
TGTGCCAGCAGTGCGACAGGTAGCAATCAGCCCCAGCATTTT
>.|.|TRBJ2-1|TRBV19
CATSPQSSYNEQFF
TGTGCCACTTCGCCTCAGAGCTCCTACAATGAGCAGTTCTTC
>.|.|TRBJ1-6|TRBV10-1
CASSEMTGPLHF
TGCGCCAGCAGTGAGATGACGGGACCCCTCCACTTT
>.|.|TRBJ2-5|TRBV6-1
CASSENLETQYF
TGTGCCAGCAGTGAAAATCTGGAGACCCAGTACTTC
>TRBD1|.|TRBJ1-6|TRBV7-8
CASSSWGQVKSPLHF
TGTGCCAGCAGCTCCTGGGGACAGGTTAAATCACCCCTCCACTTT
>.|few|TRBJ1-3|TRBV2
CASSGSGNTIYF
TGTGCCAGCAGTGGCTCTGGAAACACCATATATTTT
>TRBD1|.|TRBJ1-2|TRBV10-2
CASSESDRAYTF
TGCGCCAGCAGTGAGTCCGACAGGGCCTACACCTTC
>.|few|TRBJ1-2|TRBV9
CASSVGPPDYGYTF
TGTGCCAGCAGCGTAGGGCCTCCGGACTATGGCTACACCTTC
>TRBD1|.|TRBJ1-4|TRBV9
CASSVATGGGEKLFF
TGTGCCAGCAGCGTAGCCACAGGGGGGGGTGAAAAACTGTTTTTT
>TRBD2|.|TRBJ2-7|TRBV5-4
CASSLVGGSSYEQYF
TGTGCCAGCAGCTTGGTGGGGGGGAGCTCCTACGAGCAGTACTTC
>TRBD1|.|TRBJ2-7|TRBV14
CASSHPGGGSYEQYF
TGTGCCAGCAGCCACCCAGGGGGTGGGTCCTACGAGCAGTACTTC
>TRBD1|.|TRBJ1-2|TRBV7-9
CASSVRQGLDYGYTF
TGTGCCAGCAGCGTCAGACAGGGGCTGGACTATGGCTACACCTTC
>.|once|TRBJ1-1|TRBV7-8
CASSPPSGNTEAFF
TGTGCCAGCAGCCCTCCCTCAGGGAACACTGAAGCTTTCTTT
>.|.|TRBJ1-5|TRBV28
CASSLWGFKNSNQPQHF
TGTGCCAGCAGTTTATGGGGGTTCAAAAACAGCAATCAGCCCCAGCATTTT
>TRBD1|.|TRBJ1-3|TRBV7-9
CASSRGQGWAGNTIYF
TGTGCCAGCAGCCGCGGACAGGGTTGGGCTGGAAACACCATATATTTT
>TRBD1|.|TRBJ1-5|TRBV15
CATSRDWGDRDQPQHF
TGTGCCACCAGCAGAGATTGGGGGGACAGAGATCAGCCCCAGCATTTT
>.|.|TRBJ2-7|TRBV5-1
CASSLHQGGSEQYF
TGCGCCAGCAGCTTGCACCAGGGGGGAAGCGAGCAGTACTTC
>TRBD1|.|TRBJ1-5|TRBV19
CASSPRTGGDQPQHF
TGTGCCAGTAGTCCTCGGACAGGGGGCGATCAGCCCCAGCATTTT
>.|.|TRBJ2-7|TRBV5-6
CASSVGHGYPSYEQYF
TGTGCCAGCAGCGTGGGGCACGGGTATCCCTCCTACGAGCAGTACTTC
>.|.|TRBJ1-3|TRBV9
CASSVGVSSSGNTIYF
TGTGCCAGCAGCGTAGGGGTCTCCAGCTCTGGAAACACCATATATTTT
>.|.|TRBJ2-7|TRBV2
CASSISGTVLEQYF
TGTGCCAGCAGTATCTCCGGGACGGTGCTCGAGCAGTACTTC
>.|few|TRBJ2-7|TRBV7-9
CASSLAASYEQYF
TGTGCCAGCAGCTTAGCGGCCAGCTACGAGCAGTACTTC
>TRBD2|.|TRBJ2-1|TRBV19
CATHIPGGGGEQFF
TGTGCCACCCATATTCCCGGGGGGGGCGGTGAGCAGTTCTTC